This TCR beta chain was sequenced for a study of cytomegalovirus exposure and HLA in healthy donors. With respect to this clone: As yet, its antigen is unknown.

Sequencing used immunoSEQ multiplex PCR; TCRdb keeps in-frame clones, though not all of them. The data contain some 170,000 clones, approximately 86% of them singletons. V lost 7 bases and J 4 bases, leaving 11 bases between the germline ends. Germline V lookup: CDR1 GTSNPN, CDR2 SVGIG (reference sequence). The CDR3 contains 12 residues. Study results and limitations: In vitro data verified three CMV-associated chains as specific for CMV antigens. Researchers catalogued about 160 TCR beta chains as cytomegalovirus-associated. First-cohort TCR clusters tended to co-occur in the approximately 130 validation repertoires, a later analysis found.

The chain links TRBV30 to TRBJ2-1; tentative D call: TRBD2 (6 bases). Sequenced material: PBMCs. This receptor was identified in a man aged 18 to 30 in good health and CMV-seropositive. CDR3 DNA: TGTGCCTCAGGAGGGATTTACAATGAGCAGTTCTTC. Protein product: CASGGIYNEQFF.